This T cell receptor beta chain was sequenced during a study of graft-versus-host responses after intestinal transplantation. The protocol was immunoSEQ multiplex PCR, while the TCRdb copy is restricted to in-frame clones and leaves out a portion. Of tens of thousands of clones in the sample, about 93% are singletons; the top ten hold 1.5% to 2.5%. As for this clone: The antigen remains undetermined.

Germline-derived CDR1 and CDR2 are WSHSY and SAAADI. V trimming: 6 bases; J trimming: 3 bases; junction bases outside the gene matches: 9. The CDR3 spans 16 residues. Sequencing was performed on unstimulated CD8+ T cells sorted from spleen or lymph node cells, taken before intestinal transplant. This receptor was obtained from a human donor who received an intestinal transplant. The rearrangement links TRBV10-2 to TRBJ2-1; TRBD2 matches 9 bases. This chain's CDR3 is CASSRLSGGDYNEQFF. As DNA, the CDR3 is TGCGCCAGCAGCAGACTTAGCGGGGGCGACTACAATGAGCAGTTCTTC.